These 6 T cell receptor beta chains share one sample of origin, sequenced in a study of low-dose radiotherapy and immunotherapy resistance in tumors. TRAV- and TRBV-specific primers, spanning alpha and beta chains, primed first-strand cDNA. The authors ran around 19 PCR cycles to amplify TCRs with a constant-region primer and V-primer adapter. TCRdb called the reads again in MiXCR, with one record for every CDR3 protein. The sample carries 15,000 to 20,000 distinct CDR3 sequences, approximately 70% recorded once. The receptors were sampled from a human donor with advanced metastatic prostate, ovarian, gallbladder or colorectal cancer (not recorded which). This table probably holds off-target reads from a library built for another chain.

A few counts support this clonotype. The V call is TRBV29-1, the J call TRBJ2-3; possible D gene TRBD1, 5 bases. From germline, CDR1 is SQVTM and CDR2 ANQGSEA. The CDR3 loop spans 14 amino acids. The V end was cut by 7 bases, the J end by 4 bases, with 18 bases between. CDR3 amino acids: CSADSTAGADTQYF. The CDR3 coding sequence is TGCAGCGCCGACTCGACAGCCGGAGCAGATACGCAGTATTTT.

The V call is TRBV5-1, the J call TRBJ1-5, with D unclear. The V gene lost 4 bases and the J gene lost 0 bases, with 5 bases spanning the gap. Germline V gene data show CDR1 as SGHRS and CDR2 as YFSETQ. The CDR3 contains 13 residues. CDR3 protein: CASSANSNQPQHF. For the CDR3, the DNA is TGCGCCAGCAGCGCTAATAGCAATCAGCCCCAGCATTTT. Based on the CDR3 plus reference TRBV5-1 and TRBJ1-5, the full variable domain is KAGVTQTPRYLIKTRGQQVTLSCSPISGHRSVSWYQQTPGQGLQFLFEYFSETQRNKGNFPGRFSGRQFSNSRSEMNVSTLELGDSALYLCASSANSNQPQHFGDGTRLSIL.

This clonotype has more than one count but fewer than ten. This rearrangement joins TRBV3-1 to TRBJ1-1; D remains ambiguous. The CDR3 is 16 residues long. The germline CDR1 and CDR2 sequences are LGHDT and YNNKEL (reference sequence). Trimming pared 2 bases from V and 1 base from J, leaving 14 bases between. The CDR3 sequence is CASSQYRGAKNTEAFF. CDR3 nucleotides: TGTGCCAGCAGCCAATATCGGGGTGCAAAGAACACTGAAGCTTTCTTT.

The chain links TRBV3-1 to TRBJ2-3; 7 bases align to TRBD1. Germline CDR1 and CDR2: LGHDT and YNNKEL (reference sequence). V lost 0 bases, J lost 0 bases, and 6 bases stayed unmatched. This CDR3 comprises 17 residues. CDR3: CASSQELVTGSTDTQYF. The CDR3 DNA reads as TGTGCCAGCAGCCAAGAGCTCGTGACAGGGAGCACAGATACGCAGTATTTT.

This clonotype appeared a few times. The chain links TRBV12-3 or TRBV12-4 to TRBJ1-6, with 7 bases lining up with TRBD1. Trimming took 5 bases from V and 5 from J; bases not matched to a gene: 9. The CDR3 is made up of 16 amino acids. The DNA of the CDR3 is TGTGCCAGCAGTCCTTTGGCCGGGACAGATAATTCACCCCTCCACTTT. This codes for CASSPLAGTDNSPLHF.

In this sample, this clonotype turned up once. The chain uses TRBV9 and TRBJ1-1; 9 bases align to TRBD1. J lost 3 bases, V lost 4 bases, and 7 bases had no gene match. The V gene's germline CDR1 is SGDLS and CDR2 YYNGEE. CDR3 size: 15 residues. The CDR3 region has the DNA TGTGCCAGCAGCACCATGGACAGGGGCGACACTGAAGCTTTCTTT. Amino acid sequence: CASSTMDRGDTEAFF.